Below are 13 T cell receptor beta chains sequenced from a single sample in a study of T cell responses to AZD1222 COVID-19 vaccine. Method: immunoSEQ multiplex PCR; TCRdb's copy keeps in-frame clones and lacks some. The table includes around 140,000 clones, 85% to 90% detected once. The sample here was peripheral blood, taken on day 0 of AZD1222 vaccination. These receptors came from an adult in good health.

This clone is medium-sized in the sample. The rearrangement uses TRBV28 and TRBJ2-7; D may be TRBD2 (6 bases). Germline CDR1 is MDHEN and CDR2 is SYDVKM. The CDR3 totals 13 residues. With 7 bases removed from V and 4 bases from J, the gap between germline ends came to 14 bases. The CDR3 reads CASTRRGWYEQYF. The CDR3 nucleotides are TGTGCCAGCACCCGGCGGGGATGGTACGAGCAGTACTTC.

The CDR3 is CASSLGRQGFGQPQHF. The CDR3 nucleotides are TGTGCCAGCAGCCTCGGAAGACAGGGTTTTGGACAGCCCCAGCATTTT. The chain has TRBV7-9 and TRBJ1-5, with 7 bases lining up with TRBD1. CDR3 length: 16 amino acids. Germline values: CDR1 SEHNR, CDR2 FQNEAQ (reference sequence). J was trimmed by 7 bases and V by 5 bases; bases with no gene match: 14.

The chain is built from TRBV11-2 and TRBJ2-7, with 10 bases matching TRBD1. The V segment lost 4 bases and the J segment 4 bases; nucleotides outside the gene matches: 7. This CDR3 has 15 amino acids. Germline lookup yields CDR1 SGHAT and CDR2 FQNNGV. CDR3 in amino acids: CASSSSGTGVYEQYF. The DNA for the CDR3 is TGTGCCAGCAGCTCGTCCGGGACAGGGGTTTACGAGCAGTACTTC.

V is TRBV19 and J is TRBJ2-2, with 7 bases matching TRBD2. Per germline, CDR1 LNHDA and CDR2 SQIVND (reference sequence). V dropped 9 bases and J dropped 6; count of bases not matched to a gene: 16. The length of the CDR3 is 16 residues. The chain's CDR3 is CARSQTSDSYSGELFF. DNA of the CDR3: TGTGCCAGATCCCAAACTAGCGACTCGTATTCCGGGGAGCTGTTTTTT.

The V call is TRBV9, the J call TRBJ1-2; 7 bases agree with TRBD1. The CDR3 consists of 15 residues. V dropped 4 bases and J dropped 8; count of bases not matched to a gene: 14. CDR1 SGDLS and CDR2 YYNGEE come from the germline V gene. CDR3 DNA: TGTGCCAGCAGCATAACCTCGACAGGGACGGGAGGCTACACCTTC. As protein: CASSITSTGTGGYTF.

The V gene is TRBV28, the J gene TRBJ1-2; 9 bases map to TRBD1. CDR1 is MDHEN, CDR2 SYDVKM, per germline. V dropped 4 bases and J dropped 6; count of bases not matched to a gene: 15. The CDR3 length is 17 residues. CDR3 amino acids: CASSSSLIRDRADGYTF. CDR3 bases: TGTGCCAGCAGTTCGTCCCTCATCCGGGACAGGGCTGATGGCTACACCTTC.

This chain links TRBV7-9 with TRBJ2-7; no clear D. CDR3 length equals 12 residues. CDR1 is SEHNR, CDR2 FQNEAQ, per germline (reference sequence). With 4 bases removed from V and 3 bases from J, the gap between germline ends came to 7 bases. The CDR3 coding sequence is TGTGCCAGCAGCTACTACGGCTACGAGCAGTACTTC. This encodes CASSYYGYEQYF.

Concerning this clone itself: Compared with germline, one end of the junction differs, possibly owing to a read error. This chain uses TRBV6-1 with TRBJ1-6; no definite D call. Per germline, CDR1 MNHNS and CDR2 SASEGT. The CDR3 extends over 16 amino acids. Written as DNA, the CDR3 is TGTGCCAGCAGTGAGGGAGTGGGGTCCTCTAATTCACCCCTCCACTTT. Protein: CASSEGVGSSNSPLHF.

This sequence joins TRBV19 and TRBJ2-7; D is perhaps TRBD1 (5 bases). CDR1 is LNHDA, CDR2 SQIVND, per germline (reference sequence). This CDR3 is 13 amino acids long. V was cut by 6 bases and J by 12 bases, with 21 bases left in between. CDR3 amino acids: CASSHTQGSFWYF. In DNA, the CDR3 is TGTGCCAGTAGCCATACCCAGGGTTCTTTCTGGTACTTC.

This chain links TRBV4-1 with TRBJ1-2; 7 bases are shared with TRBD1. The V gene's germline CDR1 is MGHRA and CDR2 YSYEKL. The CDR3 has 15 amino acids. The J segment lost 6 bases and the V segment lost 0 bases, leaving 7 bases of the junction unmatched. CDR3 region: CASSQDDREVHGYTF. Here the CDR3 DNA reads TGCGCCAGCAGCCAAGATGACAGGGAAGTACATGGCTACACCTTC.

V usage is TRBV5-1 and J usage is TRBJ1-1; D not certain. Per germline, CDR1 SGHRS and CDR2 YFSETQ. The CDR3 covers 16 residues. V was shortened by 0 bases and J by 1 base, with 13 bases between the two germline ends. The CDR3 sequence is CASSLVARRENTEAFF. CDR3 nucleotide sequence: TGCGCCAGCAGCTTGGTAGCGCGACGGGAGAACACTGAAGCTTTCTTT.

This clone was observed a single time. This rearrangement joins TRBV11-2 to TRBJ1-5, with no clear D. The CDR3 runs to 14 residues. Trimming pared 5 bases from V and 7 bases from J, leaving 15 bases between. Germline CDR1 reads SGHAT; CDR2 reads FQNNGV. CDR3 sequence: CASSERTGGQPQHF. The CDR3 DNA sequence: TGTGCCAGCAGCGAGCGGACCGGTGGCCAGCCCCAGCATTTT.

CDR3 in amino acids: CASSPPGGTVRDNSPLHF. The CDR3 nucleotides read TGTGCCAGCAGCCCCCCGGGCGGTACAGTTCGGGATAATTCACCCCTCCACTTT. The V and J genes are TRBV11-2 and TRBJ1-6; D ambiguous. Germline V gene sequence: CDR1 SGHAT, CDR2 FQNNGV. Trimming cost V 5 bases and J 5 bases, with 22 bases left between them. CDR3 length: 18 residues.